This paragraph reports one T cell receptor (beta chain). The antigen is undetermined. Libraries were prepared by immunoSEQ multiplex PCR; TCRdb keeps only in-frame clonotypes and omits some of them. The data contain around 400,000 clones, 86% of them seen just once; the ten biggest clones take up around 0.8%. The V gene's germline CDR1 is SEHNR and CDR2 FQNEAQ (reference sequence). There are 15 residues in the CDR3. Trimming took 2 bases from V and 3 from J, leaving 13 bases between them. From the roughly 120-subject validation cohort, which was separate from the roughly 670-subject first cohort, the donors were drawn. This record comes from a study of cytomegalovirus exposure and HLA in healthy donors. Regarding the study as a whole: Subsequent analysis revealed that first-cohort TCR clusters tended to co-occur in the 120 or so validation repertoires. According to reports, the classifier identified cytomegalovirus status with high specificity and sensitivity. In vitro assays verified that three CMV-associated chains recognized CMV antigens specifically.

Sequenced: PBMCs. This sequence was found in a woman aged 18-29 years in good health and CMV-seronegative. The chain employs TRBV7-9 and TRBJ1-1; unclear D gene. The CDR3 is CASSLPGPEDTEAFF. The CDR3, as DNA: TGTGCCAGCAGCTTACCCGGTCCCGAGGACACTGAAGCTTTCTTT.